This is a list of T cell receptor beta chains from one sample in a study of T-cell memory formation after mild COVID-19. Each CDR3 protein gets one entry after TCRdb re-called the 5' RACE reads with MiXCR. This sample has about 250,000 distinct CDR3 sequences, with roughly 15% found just once. The sequencing sample was made of PBMCs or a T cell subset sorted from them (not recorded which). The receptors stem from a young man who had mild COVID-19 (a few samples of this study predate the infection). Cell type and time point are not known. Each CDR3 is given with its conserved first and last residue. The D gene is left open where the match is weak. Clone size appears in some rows only: once, few, many, or a class for an expanded clone.

CDR3 length	clone size	D gene	V gene	J gene	CDR3 DNA	CDR3 protein
13	.	.	TRBV3-1	TRBJ1-1	TGTGCCAGCAGCCGGGGGGACCCTGCAGAAGCTTTCTTT	CASSRGDPAEAFF
13	once	.	TRBV5-6	TRBJ2-5	TGTGCCAGCAGCGGGGTACAAAGCGGGACCCAGTACTTC	CASSGVQSGTQYF
16	many	.	TRBV12-3/TRBV12-4	TRBJ1-1	TGTGCCAGCAGTTTCCATGGGGGGGGCGCGGGCACTGAAGCTTTCTTT	CASSFHGGGAGTEAFF
13	.	TRBD1	TRBV20-1	TRBJ1-2	TGCAGTGCTCCCAACAGGGGGCTGAGTGGCTACACCTTC	CSAPNRGLSGYTF
16	few	TRBD2	TRBV7-2	TRBJ2-2	TGTGCCACCAGACTAGCGGGGGGGTGGAACACCGGGGAGCTGTTTTTT	CATRLAGGWNTGELFF
14	few	.	TRBV9	TRBJ2-5	TGTGCCAGCAGCGTAGCGGAAACCGGAGAGACCCAGTACTTC	CASSVAETGETQYF
14	.	.	TRBV7-2	TRBJ2-5	TGTGCCAGCAGCCCCCCGGGGCATTCGGAGACCCAGTACTTC	CASSPPGHSETQYF
15	.	.	TRBV5-1	TRBJ2-5	TGCGCCAGCTATCCCGGGGACCGAGAATCGGAGACCCAGTACTTC	CASYPGDRESETQYF
15	few	.	TRBV28	TRBJ2-2	TGTGCCAGCAGCCCCGCGTCCGCGAACACCGGGGAGCTGTTTTTT	CASSPASANTGELFF
12	.	.	TRBV28	TRBJ1-3	TGTGCCAGCATGGGAACCGGCGGCACCATATATTTT	CASMGTGGTIYF
12	.	.	TRBV12-3/TRBV12-4	TRBJ1-1	TGTGCCAGCAGTCCTCGTGGGGGTGAAGCTTTCTTT	CASSPRGGEAFF
12	.	.	TRBV5-1	TRBJ2-2	TGCGCCAGCAGCGAGGGGCCGGAGGAGCTGTTTTTT	CASSEGPEELFF
15	.	.	TRBV21-1	TRBJ2-2	TGTGCCATCCCCTCCGGGACCGAGGACACCGGGGAGCTGTTTTTT	CAIPSGTEDTGELFF
14	many	.	TRBV5-1	TRBJ1-1	TGCGCCAGCAGCCTAGGACAGATGAACACTGAAGCTTTCTTT	CASSLGQMNTEAFF
15	.	.	TRBV4-3	TRBJ1-3	TGCGCCAGCAGCCACGATACGACAGGCAGAAACACCATATATTTT	CASSHDTTGRNTIYF
12	.	.	TRBV30	TRBJ1-6	TGTGCCTGGGACAAGGGTAATTCACCCCTCCACTTT	CAWDKGNSPLHF
13	.	.	TRBV12-5	TRBJ2-3	TGTGCTAGTGGTCTCCGGGGTGGGGATACGCAGTATTTT	CASGLRGGDTQYF
13	.	.	TRBV4-2	TRBJ2-1	TGTGCCAGCAGCCTACCAGCGGAAAATGAGCAGTTCTTC	CASSLPAENEQFF
15	.	TRBD1	TRBV11-2	TRBJ1-2	TGTGCCAGCACCAAAAACCCGGGACAGGGGTACGGCTACACCTTC	CASTKNPGQGYGYTF
16	many	.	TRBV5-6	TRBJ1-1	TGTGCCAGCAGCCGGTGGGGGGCGCTTAGTGGCACTGAAGCTTTCTTT	CASSRWGALSGTEAFF
15	few	.	TRBV25-1	TRBJ2-2	TGTGCCAGCAGTCGAATGGGGGGTGACACCGGGGAGCTGTTTTTT	CASSRMGGDTGELFF
16	.	.	TRBV11-2	TRBJ1-2	TGTGCCAGCAGCTTAGGGCTCAGGGACGGTATTGTCGGCTACACCTTC	CASSLGLRDGIVGYTF
14	.	.	TRBV7-3	TRBJ1-2	TGTGCCAGCAGCACTGGTTCGCGTAACTATGGCTACACCTTC	CASSTGSRNYGYTF
15	.	.	TRBV5-6	TRBJ2-1	TGTGCCAGCAGCTTTCTTGACAGGTCCTACAATGAGCAGTTCTTC	CASSFLDRSYNEQFF
13	few	TRBD2	TRBV29-1	TRBJ2-3	TGCAGCGTCGCCGGGAGGTGGACAGATACGCAGTATTTT	CSVAGRWTDTQYF
14	.	.	TRBV19	TRBJ2-3	TGTGCCAGTATTGGGGTAAGGGGAACAGATACACAGTATTTT	CASIGVRGTDTQYF
17	many	.	TRBV7-3	TRBJ2-1	TGTGCCAGCAGCCTGTCCCCATTGGGCTTCTCGGGGAATGAGCAGTTCTTC	CASSLSPLGFSGNEQFF
14	many	.	TRBV15	TRBJ2-4	TGTGCCACCAGCAGAGTTAAGGACAGAAACATTCAGTACTTC	CATSRVKDRNIQYF
15	.	.	TRBV5-1	TRBJ2-4	TGCGCCAGCAGCCCCCGGGGGGCGGCCAAAAACATTCAGTACTTC	CASSPRGAAKNIQYF
14	.	.	TRBV7-3	TRBJ2-1	TGTGCCAGCAGCTTAACCTCCGGTGGCAGTGAGCAGTTCTTC	CASSLTSGGSEQFF
11	.	.	TRBV10-1	TRBJ1-1	TGCGCCAGTCGACCAAACACTGAAGCTTTCTTT	CASRPNTEAFF
15	.	.	TRBV7-8	TRBJ2-4	TGTGCCAGCAGCTTAGAAGGCCTCGCACAGAACATTCAGTACTTC	CASSLEGLAQNIQYF
13	.	TRBD2	TRBV12-3/TRBV12-4	TRBJ2-1	TGTGCCAGCAGTTTAGGAGGGAGGGTTGAGCAGTTCTTC	CASSLGGRVEQFF